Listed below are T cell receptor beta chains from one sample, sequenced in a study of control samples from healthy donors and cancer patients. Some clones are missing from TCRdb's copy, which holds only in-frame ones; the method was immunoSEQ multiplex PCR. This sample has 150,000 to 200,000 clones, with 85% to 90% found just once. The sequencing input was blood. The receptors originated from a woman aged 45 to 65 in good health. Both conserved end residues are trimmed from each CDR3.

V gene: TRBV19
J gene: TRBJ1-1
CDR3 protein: ASSIQGLGTEAF

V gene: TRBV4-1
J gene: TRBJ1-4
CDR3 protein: ASSQAGSGGVNEKLF

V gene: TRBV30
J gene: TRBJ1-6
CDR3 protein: AWSVGQGGNSPLH

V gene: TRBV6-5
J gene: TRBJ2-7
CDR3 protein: ASSLGQQQY

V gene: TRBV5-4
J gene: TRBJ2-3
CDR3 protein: ASSGDKESTDTQY

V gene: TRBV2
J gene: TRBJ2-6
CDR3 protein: ATRQAGANVLT

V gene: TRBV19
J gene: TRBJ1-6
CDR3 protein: ASSIGASLNSPLH

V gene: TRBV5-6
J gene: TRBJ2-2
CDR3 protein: ASSSRGWAGELF

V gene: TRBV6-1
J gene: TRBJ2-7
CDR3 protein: ASSEWGGLAYEQY

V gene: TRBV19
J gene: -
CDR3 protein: ASSILGRRDNEQF

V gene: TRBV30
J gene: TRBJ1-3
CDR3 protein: AWSRNTIY

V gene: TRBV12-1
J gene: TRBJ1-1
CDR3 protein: ASSFGQWGARGTEAF

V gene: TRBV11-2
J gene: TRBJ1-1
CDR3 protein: ASSLSIIGGAF

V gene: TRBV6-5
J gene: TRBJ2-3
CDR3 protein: ASSYLPDTQY

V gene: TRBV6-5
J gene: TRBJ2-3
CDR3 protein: ASSSQRGGSTDTQY

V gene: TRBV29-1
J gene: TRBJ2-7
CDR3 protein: SVLTDRGFYEQY

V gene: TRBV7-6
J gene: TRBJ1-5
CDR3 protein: ASTPSPNQPQH

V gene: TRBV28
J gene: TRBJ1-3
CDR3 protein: ASSRTENSGNTIY

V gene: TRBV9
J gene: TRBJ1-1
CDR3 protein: ASSADGAAEAF

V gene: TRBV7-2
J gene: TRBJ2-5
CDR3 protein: ASSLRGDSRETQY

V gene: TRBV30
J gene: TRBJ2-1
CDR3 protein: AWSSPGSWDRGEQF

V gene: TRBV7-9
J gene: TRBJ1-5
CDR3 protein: ASSLGQGEIYQPQH

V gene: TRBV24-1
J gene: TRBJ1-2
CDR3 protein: ATSGSGVDGYT

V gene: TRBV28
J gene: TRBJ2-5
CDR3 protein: ASKRARQGQETQY

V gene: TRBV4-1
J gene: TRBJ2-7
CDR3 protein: ASSQGRENYEQY

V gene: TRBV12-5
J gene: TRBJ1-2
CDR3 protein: ASGLGQGGYT

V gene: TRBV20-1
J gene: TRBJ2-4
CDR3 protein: SASGTSKNIQY

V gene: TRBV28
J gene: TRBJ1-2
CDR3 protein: ASSPPGYGYT

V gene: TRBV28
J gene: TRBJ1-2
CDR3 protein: ASSLSRIYNYGYT

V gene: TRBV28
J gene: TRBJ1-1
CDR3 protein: ASSLGGGRTEAF

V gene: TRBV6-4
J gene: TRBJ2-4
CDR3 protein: ASSAQDRGQAKNIQY

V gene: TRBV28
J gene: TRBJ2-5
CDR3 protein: ASSLVGRELVTQY

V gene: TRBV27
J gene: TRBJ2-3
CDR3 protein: ASSLRPASLAQY

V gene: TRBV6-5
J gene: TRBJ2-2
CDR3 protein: ASLRGELF

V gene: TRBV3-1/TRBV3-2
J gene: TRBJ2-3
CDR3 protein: ASSQDLISTQY

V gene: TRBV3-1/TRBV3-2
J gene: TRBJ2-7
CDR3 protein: ASSQGFAGGPHEQY

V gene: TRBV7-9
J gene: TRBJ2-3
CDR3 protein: ASTKSPFTDTQY

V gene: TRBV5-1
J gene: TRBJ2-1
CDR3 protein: ASRPGRSGRSLDNEQF

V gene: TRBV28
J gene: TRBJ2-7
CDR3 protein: ASSLPNRYEQY

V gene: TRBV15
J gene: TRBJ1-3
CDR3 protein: ATSRDRGGGNTIY

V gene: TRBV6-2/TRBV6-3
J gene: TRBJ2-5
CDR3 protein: ASSYAEETQY

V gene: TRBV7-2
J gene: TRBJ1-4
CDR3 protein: ASSLGGEKLF

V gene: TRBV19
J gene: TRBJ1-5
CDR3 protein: ASSTTGVSNQPQH

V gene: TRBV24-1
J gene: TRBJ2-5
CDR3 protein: ATSDGTSTGETQY

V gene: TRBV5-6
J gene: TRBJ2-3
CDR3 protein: ASTINTDTQY

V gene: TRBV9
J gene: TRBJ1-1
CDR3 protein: ASSVVGGGVGEAF